This T cell receptor (beta chain) was sequenced during a study of shared clonotypes between healthy human individuals. Study-level findings and limits: Since donors were few, the genetic and exposure-history diversity represented was limited.

This clone occurred once. As yet, its antigen is unknown. The repertoire was sequenced with immunoSEQ multiplex PCR; TCRdb's copy has only in-frame clones and lacks some. The sample has around 2.5 million clones; under 95% are singletons. Germline V gene sequence: CDR1 LGHNA, CDR2 YSLEER. V was clipped by 0 bases and J by 7 bases, with 13 bases between them. This CDR3 region has 15 residues. Sequenced input: naive CD4+ T cells from PBMCs. The subset was: CD45RA+ positively selected. The TCR was taken from a man between 18 and 29 years old in good health. Some clones in this sample may be carry-over from other donors' samples. This chain links TRBV4-3 with TRBJ1-5; D unclear. CDR3 protein: CASSQDSLGGQPQHF. Written as DNA, the CDR3 is TGCGCCAGCAGCCAAGATTCGCTGGGCGGGCAGCCCCAGCATTTT.